Listed below are T cell receptor beta chains from one sample, sequenced in a study of CD8 T cells in ankylosing spondylitis. Via MiXCR, TCRdb re-called the 5' RACE reads, giving one row per CDR3 protein. The sample has some 140,000 distinct CDR3 sequences; approximately 8.4% are singletons. The sequenced material came from synovial fluid, either unsorted or a sorted T cell fraction (not recorded which). These receptors originate from a male donor with ankylosing spondylitis. Each CDR3 is given with its conserved first and last residue. Each record gives: D gene, J gene, V gene, clone size, CDR3 DNA, CDR3 protein. A D gene is named only where the DNA matches it firmly. Some rows have no size entry. The others give once, few or many, or a class for an expanded clone.

D gene: -; J gene: TRBJ2-6; V gene: TRBV24-1; clone size: few; CDR3 DNA: TGTGCCACCAGTGATACAGCCGTCTCTGGGGCCAACGTCCTGACTTTC; CDR3 protein: CATSDTAVSGANVLTF
D gene: -; J gene: TRBJ1-1; V gene: TRBV19; clone size: -; CDR3 DNA: TGTGCCAGTAGTATAAGGCGGATACCCACTGAAGCTTTCTTT; CDR3 protein: CASSIRRIPTEAFF
D gene: -; J gene: TRBJ2-7; V gene: TRBV13; clone size: -; CDR3 DNA: TGTGCCAGCAGCTACCGGCAGGGTTCTTCGTACTTC; CDR3 protein: CASSYRQGSSYF
D gene: TRBD2; J gene: TRBJ2-2; V gene: TRBV20-1; clone size: -; CDR3 DNA: TGCAGTGCTAGAGATTCGCTAGCGGGAGTTAAGGAACCCGGGGAGCTGTTTTTT; CDR3 protein: CSARDSLAGVKEPGELFF
D gene: TRBD1; J gene: TRBJ1-1; V gene: TRBV7-6; clone size: many; CDR3 DNA: TGTGCCAGCAGCATACAGGGGGCAGACACTGAAGCTTTCTTT; CDR3 protein: CASSIQGADTEAFF
D gene: -; J gene: TRBJ1-5; V gene: TRBV12-3/TRBV12-4; clone size: few; CDR3 DNA: TGTGCCAGCAGCACCCGTGATAGCAATCAGCCCCAGCATTTT; CDR3 protein: CASSTRDSNQPQHF
D gene: -; J gene: TRBJ2-7; V gene: TRBV12-3/TRBV12-4; clone size: many; CDR3 DNA: TGTGCCAGCAGTTTCGAGCATGCGGGTCCAGGGGAGCAGTACTTC; CDR3 protein: CASSFEHAGPGEQYF
D gene: TRBD1; J gene: TRBJ1-6; V gene: TRBV7-9; clone size: many; CDR3 DNA: TGTGCCAGCAGCTCAACAGGGGAATCACCCCTCCACTTT; CDR3 protein: CASSSTGESPLHF
D gene: -; J gene: TRBJ2-5; V gene: TRBV2; clone size: few; CDR3 DNA: TGTGCCAGTGCCCTGGAACGTCAAGAGACCCAGTACTTC; CDR3 protein: CASALERQETQYF
D gene: -; J gene: TRBJ2-3; V gene: TRBV4-3; clone size: many; CDR3 DNA: TGCGCCAGCAGCCACGGACCGTCCCGCTACCTCACAGATACGCAGTATTTT; CDR3 protein: CASSHGPSRYLTDTQYF
D gene: -; J gene: TRBJ2-5; V gene: TRBV7-2; clone size: -; CDR3 DNA: TGTGCCAGCAGCGCCACTTTGGAGACCCAGTACTTC; CDR3 protein: CASSATLETQYF
D gene: TRBD1; J gene: TRBJ2-5; V gene: TRBV11-2; clone size: many; CDR3 DNA: TGTGCCAGCAGCTCCCACTTTCCGGGACAGGGGATAGAGACCCAGTACTTC; CDR3 protein: CASSSHFPGQGIETQYF
D gene: -; J gene: TRBJ2-2; V gene: TRBV4-3; clone size: few; CDR3 DNA: TGCGCCAGCAGCCAAGATAGCAGGATGGTGACCGGGGAGCTGTTTTTT; CDR3 protein: CASSQDSRMVTGELFF
D gene: TRBD1; J gene: TRBJ1-2; V gene: TRBV6-1; clone size: -; CDR3 DNA: TGTGCCAGCAGGAGGACAGGGGACTATGGCTACACCTTC; CDR3 protein: CASRRTGDYGYTF
D gene: -; J gene: TRBJ1-1; V gene: TRBV21-1; clone size: -; CDR3 DNA: TGTGCCAGCAGCTTACCGAGGACTGAAGCTTTCTTT; CDR3 protein: CASSLPRTEAFF
D gene: -; J gene: TRBJ1-4; V gene: TRBV5-1; clone size: many; CDR3 DNA: TGCGCCAGCAGCCTCGAGGCGGGGCGGGAAAAACTGTTTTTT; CDR3 protein: CASSLEAGREKLFF
D gene: -; J gene: TRBJ1-6; V gene: TRBV25-1; clone size: many; CDR3 DNA: TGTGCCAGCAATCCGGGACGCGAGAATTCACCCCTCCACTTT; CDR3 protein: CASNPGRENSPLHF
D gene: -; J gene: TRBJ1-2; V gene: TRBV2; clone size: many; CDR3 DNA: TGTGCCAGCAGTCCAGGGAGGGACTATGGCTACACCTTC; CDR3 protein: CASSPGRDYGYTF
D gene: -; J gene: TRBJ1-2; V gene: TRBV30; clone size: few; CDR3 DNA: TGTGCCTGGAGTGTTTTAGGGCAATATAACTATGGCTACACCTTC; CDR3 protein: CAWSVLGQYNYGYTF
D gene: -; J gene: TRBJ2-7; V gene: TRBV13; clone size: few; CDR3 DNA: TGTGCCAGCAGCTTATTTGGGGGGTTTAGTAACGAGCAGTACTTC; CDR3 protein: CASSLFGGFSNEQYF
D gene: -; J gene: TRBJ1-3; V gene: TRBV5-1; clone size: many; CDR3 DNA: TGCGCCAGCAGCCTGACACCCTTTTCTCTGGGAAACACCATATATTTT; CDR3 protein: CASSLTPFSLGNTIYF
D gene: -; J gene: TRBJ2-5; V gene: TRBV29-1; clone size: many; CDR3 DNA: TGCAGCGTTATTGGGGACGGGATCGAGACCCAGTACTTC; CDR3 protein: CSVIGDGIETQYF
D gene: -; J gene: TRBJ2-1; V gene: TRBV9; clone size: many; CDR3 DNA: TGTGCCAGCAGCGTGGGGCTCGGGGCGCGGAGCTCCTACAATGAGCAGTTCTTC; CDR3 protein: CASSVGLGARSSYNEQFF
D gene: -; J gene: TRBJ1-5; V gene: TRBV7-2; clone size: many; CDR3 DNA: TGTGCCAGCAGCTTAGTTGGTGTTAGCGGTCAGCCCCAGCATTTT; CDR3 protein: CASSLVGVSGQPQHF
D gene: -; J gene: TRBJ2-2; V gene: TRBV10-3; clone size: few; CDR3 DNA: TGTGCCATCAGTAAGGACACCGCCGGGGAGCTGTTTTTT; CDR3 protein: CAISKDTAGELFF
D gene: -; J gene: TRBJ2-3; V gene: TRBV29-1; clone size: many; CDR3 DNA: TGCAGCGCCCGAGGGACCGCAGATACGCAGTATTTT; CDR3 protein: CSARGTADTQYF
D gene: -; J gene: TRBJ1-2; V gene: TRBV5-1; clone size: many; CDR3 DNA: TGCGCCAGCAGCTTTGACAGCGCTAACTATGGCTACACCTTC; CDR3 protein: CASSFDSANYGYTF
D gene: TRBD1; J gene: TRBJ2-5; V gene: TRBV18; clone size: few; CDR3 DNA: TGTGCCAGCTCAGACAGGGCGGAGACCCAGTACTTC; CDR3 protein: CASSDRAETQYF
D gene: -; J gene: TRBJ1-1; V gene: TRBV20-1; clone size: many; CDR3 DNA: TGCAGTGCTAGAGATCGTAACCGGGCTTTCTTT; CDR3 protein: CSARDRNRAFF
D gene: -; J gene: TRBJ2-5; V gene: TRBV27; clone size: -; CDR3 DNA: TGTGCCAGCAGCCCGAAGCTCAGGGGAGAAGAGACCCAGTACTTC; CDR3 protein: CASSPKLRGEETQYF